The sequence of this TCR beta chain was determined in a study of OX40 agonist ivuxolimab in advanced cancers. Across the study: Under the entry rules, prior anti-PD-1, anti-PD-L1 or anti-CTLA-4 therapy was allowed, and approximately 40% had some.

The method was immunoSEQ multiplex PCR; TCRdb's version includes in-frame clones alone and lacks a portion of them. The sample lists 100,000 to 110,000 clones, roughly 90% occurring once. Germline assignment: CDR1 SGDLS and CDR2 YYNGEE. The CDR3 runs 15 residues. V lost 4 bases to trimming and J lost 4 bases, with 15 bases between them. The clonotype was recovered from an adult with an advanced solid tumor such as melanoma, head and neck, liver or kidney cancer. The source was CD4+ or CD8+ T cells sorted from blood, collected in a trial of the OX40 agonist ivuxolimab. The genes are TRBV9 and TRBJ2-1; TRBD1 is a possible D gene (6 bases). The CDR3 nucleotides read TGTGCCAGCAGCCCCCAGGGGCTAACTTACAATGAGCAGTTCTTC. Its protein is CASSPQGLTYNEQFF.